What follows are 4 T cell receptor beta chains derived from one specimen sequenced in a study of T cell responses to AZD1222 COVID-19 vaccine. TCRdb's copy holds only in-frame clones and misses some; the assay was immunoSEQ multiplex PCR. This table holds about 160,000 clones, roughly nine tenths found once. Specimen: peripheral blood, collected on day 0 of AZD1222 vaccination. The receptors stem from an adult in good health.

J is TRBJ2-1 and V is TRBV14; 10 bases are a match to TRBD2. CDR1 is SGHDN, CDR2 FVKESK, per germline. The J segment lost 5 bases and the V segment lost 3 bases, leaving 7 bases of the junction unmatched. The CDR3 has 16 residues. CDR3 protein: CASSQIAGGLDNEQFF. The CDR3 nucleotides read TGTGCCAGCAGCCAGATAGCGGGGGGCCTGGACAATGAGCAGTTCTTC.

The gene calls are TRBV11-3 and TRBJ2-5; D not certain. This CDR3 contains 14 residues. Germline values: CDR1 SGHNT, CDR2 YENEEA. Trimming left V 2 bases short and J 1 base short, with 8 bases between. The CDR3 DNA sequence: TGTGCCAGCAGCTTATCACAGACCCAAGAGACCCAGTACTTC. Translating it yields CASSLSQTQETQYF.

The V and J genes are TRBV11-2 and TRBJ2-7; 8 bases agree with TRBD2. This CDR3 has 15 residues. Germline V CDR1 and CDR2: SGHAT, FQNNGV. Trimming removed 5 bases from V and 0 bases from J; junction bases left unmatched: 6. DNA for the CDR3: TGTGCCAGCAGCCCCAGCGGGGGAAGCTCCTACGAGCAGTACGTC. Its translation: CASSPSGGSSYEQYV.

In the case of this clone: One junction end disagrees with the germline gene, perhaps due to a read error. This sequence joins TRBV3-1 (or the pseudogene TRBV3-2) and TRBJ2-4, with D hard to call. Germline assignment: CDR1 LGHDT and CDR2 YNNKEL (reference sequence). The CDR3 loop spans 12 amino acids. The DNA for the CDR3 is TGTGCCAGCAGCCAAGAAGGTCTGTCTCGGCACTTC. This codes for CASSQEGLSRHF.